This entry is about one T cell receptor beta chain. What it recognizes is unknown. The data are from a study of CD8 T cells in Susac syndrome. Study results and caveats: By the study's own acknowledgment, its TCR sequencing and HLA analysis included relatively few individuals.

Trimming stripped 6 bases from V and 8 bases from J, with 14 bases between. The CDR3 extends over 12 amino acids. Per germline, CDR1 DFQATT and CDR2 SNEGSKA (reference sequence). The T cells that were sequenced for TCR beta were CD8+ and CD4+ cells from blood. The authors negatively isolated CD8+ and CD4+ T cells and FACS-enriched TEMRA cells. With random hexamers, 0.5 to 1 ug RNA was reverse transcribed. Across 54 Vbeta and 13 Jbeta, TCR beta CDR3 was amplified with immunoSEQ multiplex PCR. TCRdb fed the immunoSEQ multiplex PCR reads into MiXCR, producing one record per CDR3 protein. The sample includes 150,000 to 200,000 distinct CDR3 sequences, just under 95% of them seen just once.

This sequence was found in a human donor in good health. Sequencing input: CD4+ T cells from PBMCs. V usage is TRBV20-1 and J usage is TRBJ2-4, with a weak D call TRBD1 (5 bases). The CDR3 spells CSAAGLTDIQYF. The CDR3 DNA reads TGCAGTGCAGCAGGGCTTACTGACATTCAGTACTTC.